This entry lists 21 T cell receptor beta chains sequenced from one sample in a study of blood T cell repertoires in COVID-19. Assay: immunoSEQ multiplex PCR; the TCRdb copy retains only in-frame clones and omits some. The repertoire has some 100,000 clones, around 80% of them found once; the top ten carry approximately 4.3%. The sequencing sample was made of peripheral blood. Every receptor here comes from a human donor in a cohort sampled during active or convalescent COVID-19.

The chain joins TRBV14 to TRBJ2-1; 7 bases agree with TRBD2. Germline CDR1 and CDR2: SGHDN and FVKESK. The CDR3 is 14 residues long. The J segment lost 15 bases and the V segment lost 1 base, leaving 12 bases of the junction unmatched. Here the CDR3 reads CASSQAHMAGEWFF. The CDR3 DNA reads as TGTGCCAGCAGCCAAGCGCATATGGCGGGAGAGTGGTTCTTC.

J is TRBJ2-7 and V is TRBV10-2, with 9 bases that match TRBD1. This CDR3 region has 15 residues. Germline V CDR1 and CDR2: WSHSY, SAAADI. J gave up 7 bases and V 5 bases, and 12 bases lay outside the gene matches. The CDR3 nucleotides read TGCGCCAGCAGTCGGGACAGGGTTATAGTCGGGGAGCAGTACTTC. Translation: CASSRDRVIVGEQYF.

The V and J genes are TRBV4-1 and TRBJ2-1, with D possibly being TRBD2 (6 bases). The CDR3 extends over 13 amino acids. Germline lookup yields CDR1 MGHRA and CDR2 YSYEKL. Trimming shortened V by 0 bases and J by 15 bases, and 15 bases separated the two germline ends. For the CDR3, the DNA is TGCGCCAGCAGCCAAGATCCGGGGGTGGGTCCGTTCTTC. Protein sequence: CASSQDPGVGPFF.

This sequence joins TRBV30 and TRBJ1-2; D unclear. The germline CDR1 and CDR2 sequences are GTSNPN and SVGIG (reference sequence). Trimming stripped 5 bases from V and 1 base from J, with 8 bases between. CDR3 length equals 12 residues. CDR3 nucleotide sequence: TGTGCCTGGCAAACACATAACTATGGCTACACCTTC. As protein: CAWQTHNYGYTF. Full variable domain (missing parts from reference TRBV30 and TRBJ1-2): SQTIHQWPATLVQPVGSPLSLECTVEGTSNPNLYWYRQAAGRGLQLLFYSVGIGQISSEVPQNLSASRPQDRQFILSSKKLLLSDSGFYLCAWQTHNYGYTFGSGTRLTVV.

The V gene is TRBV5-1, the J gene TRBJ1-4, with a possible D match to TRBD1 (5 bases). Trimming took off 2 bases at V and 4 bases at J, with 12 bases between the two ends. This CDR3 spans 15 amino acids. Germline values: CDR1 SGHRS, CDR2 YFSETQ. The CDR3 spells CASSLYGHHNEKLFF. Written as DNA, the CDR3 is TGCGCCAGCAGCTTATACGGACACCATAATGAAAAACTGTTTTTT.

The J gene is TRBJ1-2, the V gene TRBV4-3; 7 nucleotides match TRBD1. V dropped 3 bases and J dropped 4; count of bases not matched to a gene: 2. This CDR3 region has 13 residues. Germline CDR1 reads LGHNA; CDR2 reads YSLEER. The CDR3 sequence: CASSHRQGYGYTF. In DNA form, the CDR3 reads TGCGCCAGCAGCCACCGACAGGGCTATGGCTACACCTTC.

CDR3 protein: CASSLVPGGYTF. The DNA for the CDR3 is TGTGCCAGCAGCTTGGTCCCGGGTGGCTACACCTTC. The chain has TRBV5-6 and TRBJ1-2; no definite D call. V was trimmed by 0 bases and J by 7 bases, leaving 7 bases between them. Germline assignment: CDR1 SGHDT and CDR2 YYEEEE. The length of the CDR3 is 12 residues.

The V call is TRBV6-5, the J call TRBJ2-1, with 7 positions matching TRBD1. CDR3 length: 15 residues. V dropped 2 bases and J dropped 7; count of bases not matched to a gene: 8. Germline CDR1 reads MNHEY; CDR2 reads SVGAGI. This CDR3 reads CASSYATGAKNEQFF. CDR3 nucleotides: TGTGCCAGCAGTTACGCCACAGGGGCAAAAAATGAGCAGTTCTTC.

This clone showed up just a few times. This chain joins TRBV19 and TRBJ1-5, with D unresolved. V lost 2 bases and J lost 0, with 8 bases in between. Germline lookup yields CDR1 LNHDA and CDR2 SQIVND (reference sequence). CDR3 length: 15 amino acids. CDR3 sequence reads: CASSILGGSNQPQHF. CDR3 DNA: TGTGCCAGTAGTATACTGGGAGGTAGCAATCAGCCCCAGCATTTT.

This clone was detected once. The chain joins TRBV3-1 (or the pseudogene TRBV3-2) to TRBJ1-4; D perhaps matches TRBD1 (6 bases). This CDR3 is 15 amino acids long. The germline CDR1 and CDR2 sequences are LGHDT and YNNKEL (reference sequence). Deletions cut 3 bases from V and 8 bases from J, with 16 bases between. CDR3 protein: CASSQRAPQGEKLFF. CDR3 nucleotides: TGTGCCAGCAGCCAGAGGGCTCCCCAGGGGGAAAAACTGTTTTTT.

CDR3 residues: CASSLEAARSYNEQFF. The CDR3 DNA sequence: TGCGCCAGCAGCTTGGAGGCGGCCCGCTCCTACAATGAGCAGTTCTTC. The rearrangement links TRBV5-1 to TRBJ2-1; no definite D call. Trimming pared 0 bases from V and 0 bases from J, leaving 10 bases between. CDR1 and CDR2 (germline): SGHRS, YFSETQ. CDR3 length equals 16 residues. The full variable domain, its missing parts supplied by reference TRBV5-1 and TRBJ2-1, is KAGVTQTPRYLIKTRGQQVTLSCSPISGHRSVSWYQQTPGQGLQFLFEYFSETQRNKGNFPGRFSGRQFSNSRSEMNVSTLELGDSALYLCASSLEAARSYNEQFFGPGTRLTVL.

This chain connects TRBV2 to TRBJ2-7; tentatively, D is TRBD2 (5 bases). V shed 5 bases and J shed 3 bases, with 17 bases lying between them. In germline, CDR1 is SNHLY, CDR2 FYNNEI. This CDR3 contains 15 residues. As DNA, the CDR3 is TGTGCCAGCAGTAGTAGGAGGTTAGTTGGCTACGAGCAGTACTTC. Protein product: CASSSRRLVGYEQYF.

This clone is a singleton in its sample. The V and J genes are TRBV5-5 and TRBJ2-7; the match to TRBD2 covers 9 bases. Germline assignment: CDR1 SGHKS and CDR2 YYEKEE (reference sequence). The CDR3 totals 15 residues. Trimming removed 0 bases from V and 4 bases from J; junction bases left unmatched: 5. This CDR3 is CASSLVLAGSYEQYF. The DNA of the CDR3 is TGTGCCAGCAGCTTGGTGCTAGCGGGAAGTTACGAGCAGTACTTC.

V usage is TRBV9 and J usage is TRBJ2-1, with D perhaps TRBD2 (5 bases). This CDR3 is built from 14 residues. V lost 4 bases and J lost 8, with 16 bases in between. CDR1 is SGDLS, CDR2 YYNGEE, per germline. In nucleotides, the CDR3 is TGTGCCAGCAGCTTTTCTAGCACCAACGATGAGCAGTTCTTC. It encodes CASSFSSTNDEQFF.

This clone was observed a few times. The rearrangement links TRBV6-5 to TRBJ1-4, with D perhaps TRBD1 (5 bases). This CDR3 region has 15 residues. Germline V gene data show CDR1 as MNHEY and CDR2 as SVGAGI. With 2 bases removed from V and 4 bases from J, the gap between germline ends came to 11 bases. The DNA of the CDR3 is TGTGCCAGCAGTTACGATGGGGCTTATAATGAAAAACTGTTTTTT. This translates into CASSYDGAYNEKLFF.

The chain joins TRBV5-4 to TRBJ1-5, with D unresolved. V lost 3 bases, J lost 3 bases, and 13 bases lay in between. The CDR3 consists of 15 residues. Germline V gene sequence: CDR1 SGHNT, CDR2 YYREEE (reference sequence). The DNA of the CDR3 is TGTGCCAGCAGCTCAGGCGGGCAGAACAATCAGCCCCAGCATTTT. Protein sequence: CASSSGGQNNQPQHF.

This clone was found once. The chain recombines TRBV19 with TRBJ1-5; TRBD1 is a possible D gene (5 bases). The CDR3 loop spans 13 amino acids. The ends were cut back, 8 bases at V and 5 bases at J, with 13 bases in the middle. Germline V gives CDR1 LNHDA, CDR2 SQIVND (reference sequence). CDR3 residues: CASAGLGDQPQHF. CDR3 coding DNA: TGTGCCAGTGCAGGGCTAGGAGATCAGCCCCAGCATTTT.

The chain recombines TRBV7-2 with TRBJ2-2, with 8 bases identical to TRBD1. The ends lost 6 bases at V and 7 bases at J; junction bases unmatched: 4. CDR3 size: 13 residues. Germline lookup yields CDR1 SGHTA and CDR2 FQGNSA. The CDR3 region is CASRIQGDGELFF. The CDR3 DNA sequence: TGTGCCAGCAGAATACAGGGGGACGGGGAGCTGTTTTTT.

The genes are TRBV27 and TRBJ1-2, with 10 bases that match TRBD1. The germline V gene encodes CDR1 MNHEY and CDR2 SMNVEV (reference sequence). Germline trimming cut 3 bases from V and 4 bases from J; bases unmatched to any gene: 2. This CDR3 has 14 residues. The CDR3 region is CASSLWDRGYGYTF. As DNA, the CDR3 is TGTGCCAGCAGTTTGTGGGACAGGGGCTATGGCTACACCTTC.

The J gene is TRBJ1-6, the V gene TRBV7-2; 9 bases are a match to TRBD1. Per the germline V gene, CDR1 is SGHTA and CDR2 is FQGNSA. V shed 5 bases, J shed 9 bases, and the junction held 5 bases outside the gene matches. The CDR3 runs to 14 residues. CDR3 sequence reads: CASSVGQGSSPLHF. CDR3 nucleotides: TGTGCCAGCAGCGTCGGACAGGGGAGTTCACCCCTCCACTTT.

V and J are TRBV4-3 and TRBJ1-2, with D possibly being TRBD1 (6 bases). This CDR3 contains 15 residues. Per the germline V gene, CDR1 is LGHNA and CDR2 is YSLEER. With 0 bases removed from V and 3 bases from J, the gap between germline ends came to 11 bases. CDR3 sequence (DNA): TGCGCCAGCAGCCAAGATTTGGGGGCAGACTATGGCTACACCTTC. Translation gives CASSQDLGADYGYTF.